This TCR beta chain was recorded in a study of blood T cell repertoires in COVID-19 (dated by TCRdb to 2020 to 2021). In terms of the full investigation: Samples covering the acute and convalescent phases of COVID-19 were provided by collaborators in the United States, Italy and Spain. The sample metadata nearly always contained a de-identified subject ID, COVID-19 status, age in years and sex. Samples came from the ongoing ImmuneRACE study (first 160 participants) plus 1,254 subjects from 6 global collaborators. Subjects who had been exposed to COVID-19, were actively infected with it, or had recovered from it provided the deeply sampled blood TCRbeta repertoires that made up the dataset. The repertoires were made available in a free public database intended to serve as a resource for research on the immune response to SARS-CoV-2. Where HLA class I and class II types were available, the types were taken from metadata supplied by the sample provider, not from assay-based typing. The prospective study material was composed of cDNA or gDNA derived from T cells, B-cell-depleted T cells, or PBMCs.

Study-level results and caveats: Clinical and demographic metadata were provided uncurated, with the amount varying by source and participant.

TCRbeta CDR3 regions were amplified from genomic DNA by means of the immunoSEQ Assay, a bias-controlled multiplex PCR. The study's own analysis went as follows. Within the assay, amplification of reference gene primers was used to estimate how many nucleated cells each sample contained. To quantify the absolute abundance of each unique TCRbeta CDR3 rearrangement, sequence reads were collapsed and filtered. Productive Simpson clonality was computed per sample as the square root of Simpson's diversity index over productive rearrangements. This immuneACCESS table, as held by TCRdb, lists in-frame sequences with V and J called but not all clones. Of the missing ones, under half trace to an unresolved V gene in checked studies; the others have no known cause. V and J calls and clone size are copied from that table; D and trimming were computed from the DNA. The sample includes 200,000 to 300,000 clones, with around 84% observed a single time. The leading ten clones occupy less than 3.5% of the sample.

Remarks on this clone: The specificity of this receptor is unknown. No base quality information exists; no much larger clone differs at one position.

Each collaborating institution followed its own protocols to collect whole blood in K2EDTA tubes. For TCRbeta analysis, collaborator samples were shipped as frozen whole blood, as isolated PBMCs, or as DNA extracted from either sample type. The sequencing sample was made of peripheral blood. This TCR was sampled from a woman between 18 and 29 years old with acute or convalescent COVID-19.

The CDR3: CASRRRAGGGYVGKLFF. The nucleotide sequence is given as TGTGCCAGCAGAAGAAGGGCGGGGGGCGGCTACGTCGGAAAACTGTTTTTT. The sequence links TRBV28 to TRBJ1-4; the best D guess is TRBD1, with 6 bases matching. The CDR1 and CDR2 encoded by the germline V gene are MDHEN and SYDVKM. Measured from the cysteine to the phenylalanine, the CDR3 is 17 residues long. The CDR3 DNA has 51 bases and is translated from base 1. V loses 6 bases, J loses 10 bases, and the germline ends lie 27 bases apart.